The T cell receptor beta chain under discussion was sequenced for a study of blood T cell repertoires in COVID-19. About the study: Researchers got acute and convalescent COVID-19 samples from the United States, Italy and Spain. In each case, the material was cDNA or gDNA derived from T cells, B-cell-depleted T cells, or PBMCs.

The CDR3 extends over 12 amino acids. In the study's own analysis: Amplification with reference gene primers provided the estimates of nucleated cell counts. Only in-frame clones appear in the TCRdb table, and some are missing; sequencing was by immunoSEQ multiplex PCR. That table supplies the V and J calls and clone size; D and trimming were determined from the DNA. This repertoire shows roughly 100,000 clones, around 90% found once; its top ten account for 2.5% to 3.5%. This TCR was recovered from a man between 50 and 59 years old with active or convalescent COVID-19. The rearrangement uses TRBV21-1 and TRBJ2-3; the D call of TRBD2 is as the table states it, not checked on the DNA. TRBV21-1 constitutes a pseudogene. The sequencing sample was made of peripheral blood. Written as DNA, the CDR3 is TGTGCCAGCAGCCTTCGAGGTGATACGCAGTATTTT. This encodes CASSLRGDTQYF.